The present entry profiles one T cell receptor (beta chain) with its context. Its specificity is unknown. Germline V gives CDR1 SGHTA, CDR2 FQGNSA. The V end was cut by 1 base, the J end by 2 bases, with 12 bases between. The CDR3 runs to 15 residues. The data belong to a study of shared clonotypes between healthy human individuals. Looking at the study overall: Per donor, three plates held CD4 naive cells, three held CD4 memory, two held CD8 naive and one held CD8 memory. Whole-study results and caveats: Generation probability values for non-shared clonotypes were lower than those for clonotypes shared by all four donors.

TCRdb's copy holds only in-frame clones and misses some; the assay was immunoSEQ multiplex PCR. Of 2 million to 2.5 million clones in the sample, approximately 90% were seen once. The sequencing input was naive CD4+ T cells from PBMCs. Subset given: CD45RA+ positively selected. V is TRBV7-2 and J is TRBJ2-7; TRBD1 is a possible D gene (6 bases). This TCR came from a man younger than 35 in good health. Some clones in this sample may be carry-over from other donors' samples. The DNA for the CDR3 is TGTGCCAGCAGCTTAGGGGGGCAGACTACCTACGAGCAGTACTTC. Translating gives CASSLGGQTTYEQYF.